Shown below are 5 T cell receptor beta chains from a single sample sequenced in a study of blood T cell repertoires in COVID-19. Sequencing used immunoSEQ multiplex PCR; TCRdb keeps in-frame clones, though not all of them. The sample shows approximately 300,000 clones, 87% of them seen only once. The source material was PBMCs or T cells enriched from blood (not recorded which). The origin of the receptors is a woman aged 25 to 39 who had recovered from COVID-19.

This chain joins TRBV30 and TRBJ1-2; TRBD1 is a possible D gene (5 bases). The CDR3 runs 14 residues. Trimming pared 0 bases from V and 6 bases from J, leaving 14 bases between. In germline, CDR1 is GTSNPN, CDR2 SVGIG (reference sequence). CDR3 nucleotide sequence: TGTGCCTGGAGTGTACGCTCTGGACAACATGGCTACACCTTC. Amino acid sequence: CAWSVRSGQHGYTF.

The rearrangement links TRBV5-8 to TRBJ2-7; possible D gene TRBD1, 5 bases. V was pared by 4 bases and J by 7 bases, with 24 bases between. The CDR3 is 16 amino acids. Looked up from germline, CDR1 is SGHTS and CDR2 is YDEGEE. CDR3 in DNA: TGTGCCAGCAGCCCAAGCTCGGACAATAACCCCTTGGAGCAGTACTTC. Protein: CASSPSSDNNPLEQYF.

The J gene is TRBJ2-5, the V gene TRBV7-9; 8 bases line up with TRBD1. The CDR3 runs to 16 residues. Germline loops: CDR1 SEHNR, CDR2 FQNEAQ (reference sequence). V was clipped by 5 bases and J by 5 bases; unmatched bases: 13. CDR3 amino acids: CASSQDRDGPRETQYF. Written as DNA, the CDR3 is TGTGCCAGCAGCCAGGACAGGGACGGACCGAGGGAGACCCAGTACTTC.

This chain links TRBV9 with TRBJ1-6; D is perhaps TRBD1 (5 bases). Germline V gene sequence: CDR1 SGDLS, CDR2 YYNGEE. Trimming left V 0 bases short and J 7 bases short, with 14 bases between. The CDR3 length is 16 residues. CDR3 loop: CASSVAPGRGNSPLHF. CDR3 sequence (DNA): TGTGCCAGCAGCGTAGCTCCCGGCCGGGGGAATTCACCCCTCCACTTT.

CDR3 region: CAISENRDTQYF. Here the CDR3 DNA reads TGTGCCATCAGTGAAAACAGGGATACGCAGTATTTT. The chain employs TRBV10-3 and TRBJ2-3; D may be TRBD1 (5 bases). This CDR3 region has 12 residues. Germline V gene sequence: CDR1 ENHRY, CDR2 SYGVKD. Trimming took 3 bases from V and 6 from J, leaving 7 bases between them.